Described below is a single T cell receptor beta chain sequence and its context. No antigen is known for it. Vbeta (60) and Jbeta (13) primers were used in the PCR. Authors' processing steps: Later, 75 million to 100 million unique TCR beta chains were counted in an analysis, and about 12 million of them were shared. Using immunoSEQ multiplex PCR, the repertoire was profiled, and TCRdb retains in-frame clones only, with some absent. V, J and clone size are taken as reported in that table, and D and trimming were inferred from the DNA itself. The sample lists approximately 130,000 clones; more than 80% were seen once. The source of the sample is a study of cytomegalovirus exposure and HLA in healthy donors. About the study: As released early, the data held around 80 million unique TCRs from HLA-typed donors.

General observations from the study: Using the classifier, cytomegalovirus status was reportedly diagnosed with high specificity and sensitivity.

Germline assignment: CDR1 WSHSY and CDR2 SAAADI. There are 13 residues in the CDR3. The V end lost 3 bases, the J end lost 10 bases, and 13 bases lay between the germline ends. The J gene is TRBJ1-5, the V gene TRBV10-2; tentative D call: TRBD1 (6 bases). Material for sequencing was PBMCs. The receptor was isolated from a man in his forties or fifties in good health and CMV-seronegative. CDR3 sequence reads: CASSDGRGFPQHF. The CDR3 nucleotides are TGCGCCAGCAGTGATGGCAGGGGTTTTCCCCAGCATTTT.